This TCR beta chain was obtained from a study of response to subunit inactivated influenza vaccine. General study results and limits: The study's authors posited that every seasonal influenza vaccination enlists few new T cells.

Remarks on this clonotype: The antigen remains undetermined.

TCRdb independently ran MiXCR on the RT-PCR reads; one entry per CDR3 protein. This table holds 500,000 to 550,000 distinct CDR3 sequences, approximately 7.6% found once. This CDR3 is 15 amino acids long. The germline V and J ends were trimmed by 5 bases and 4 bases, with 16 bases remaining between them. Germline V CDR1 and CDR2: LNHNV, YYDKDF (reference sequence). The sequence came from a man aged 50-75 years who received an inactivated influenza vaccine. This sample comprised PBMCs from blood, obtained about 24 months after vaccination. V gene TRBV15 combines with J gene TRBJ2-3; D gene unclear. The CDR3 loop reads CATSAPITVADTQYF. The CDR3 DNA sequence: TGTGCCACCAGCGCCCCGATTACCGTCGCAGATACGCAGTATTTT.